The sequence of this TCR beta chain was determined in a study of blood T cell repertoires in COVID-19. Study details: Sites in the United States, Italy and Spain provided acute and convalescent COVID-19 samples. Nucleic acid was either cDNA or gDNA, and it came from T cells, B-cell-depleted T cells, or PBMCs.

In the study's own analysis: Amplification of reference gene primers was used by the study to estimate nucleated cell counts. The method was immunoSEQ multiplex PCR; TCRdb's version includes in-frame clones alone and lacks a portion of them. V and J calls and clone size are given by that table; D and trimming were obtained from the DNA. The sample lists roughly 35,000 clones; approximately 90% were seen once. V was clipped by 6 bases and J by 5 bases; unmatched bases: 6. Looked up from germline, CDR1 is MDHEN and CDR2 is SYDVKM. There are 14 residues in the CDR3. This sequence originates from a man in his sixties or seventies with acute or convalescent COVID-19. Sequencing was done on a sample of peripheral blood. The J gene is TRBJ2-2, the V gene TRBV28; 7 bases are a match to TRBD2. DNA of the CDR3: TGTGCCAGCAGGCAACTAGCGCCAACCGGGGAGCTGTTTTTT. Translation: CASRQLAPTGELFF.